The rows below give T cell receptor beta chains drawn from one sample of a study of early T cells in non-severe SARS-CoV-2 infection. In TCRdb, the 5' RACE reads were re-called with MiXCR into one record per CDR3 protein. Of tens of thousands of distinct CDR3 sequences listed, around 6% were seen once; the top ten hold about 6.8%. Sequencing was done on a sample of whole blood. Every receptor here comes from an adult who was a healthcare worker with PCR-confirmed SARS-CoV-2 infection or an uninfected control (not recorded which). Both conserved end residues are part of each CDR3. A D gene is named only where the DNA matches it firmly. Part of the rows lack a size; the others show once, few, many or a class for expanded clones.

TRBV5-1	many	TRBJ2-2	TRBD2	CASSPLLAGDTGELFF	TGCGCCAGCAGCCCTCTCCTAGCGGGCGACACCGGGGAGCTGTTTTTT
TRBV5-1	many	TRBJ1-2	-	CATTFDGADAYGYTF	TGCGCCACCACTTTTGACGGGGCGGACGCCTATGGCTACACCTTC
TRBV19	many	TRBJ2-7	TRBD1	CASSPGQTSYEQYF	TGTGCCAGTAGTCCGGGACAGACTTCCTACGAGCAGTACTTC
TRBV6-5	-	TRBJ2-3	-	CASTLGADTQYF	TGTGCCAGCACCCTAGGCGCTGATACGCAGTATTTT
TRBV7-9	many	TRBJ2-5	-	CASSLVRGETQYF	TGTGCCAGCAGCTTAGTTCGGGGAGAGACCCAGTACTTC
TRBV6-5	many	TRBJ1-6	-	CASSLGRRDNSPLHF	TGTGCCAGCAGTTTGGGGCGGAGAGATAATTCACCCCTCCACTTT
TRBV18	-	TRBJ2-3	TRBD1	CASSPGTGATDTQYF	TGTGCCAGCTCACCTGGGACAGGGGCCACAGATACGCAGTATTTT
TRBV2	few	TRBJ1-1	-	CASSEEAVTAAFF	TGTGCCAGCAGTGAAGAGGCCGTGACAGCCGCTTTCTTT
TRBV7-2	many	TRBJ2-1	-	CASSPRTQSYNEQFF	TGTGCCAGCAGCCCTCGGACTCAGAGCTACAATGAGCAGTTCTTC
TRBV9	many	TRBJ1-1	TRBD1	CASSVGAGQGNTEAFF	TGTGCCAGCAGCGTAGGGGCCGGACAGGGGAACACTGAAGCTTTCTTT
TRBV30	many	TRBJ1-3	-	CAWGAGDASGNTIYF	TGTGCCTGGGGGGCCGGTGACGCCTCTGGAAACACCATATATTTT
TRBV2	few	TRBJ2-2	-	CASSEANSWTGELFF	TGTGCCAGCAGTGAAGCAAATAGCTGGACCGGGGAGCTGTTTTTT
TRBV6-5	many	TRBJ2-5	TRBD2	CASGRGLRSGRRETQYF	TGTGCCAGCGGTAGGGGGTTACGTAGCGGGAGAAGAGAGACCCAGTACTTC
TRBV6-5	many	TRBJ2-7	-	CASRATSLGSDYEQYF	TGTGCCAGCAGGGCTACCTCATTGGGTTCGGACTACGAGCAGTACTTC